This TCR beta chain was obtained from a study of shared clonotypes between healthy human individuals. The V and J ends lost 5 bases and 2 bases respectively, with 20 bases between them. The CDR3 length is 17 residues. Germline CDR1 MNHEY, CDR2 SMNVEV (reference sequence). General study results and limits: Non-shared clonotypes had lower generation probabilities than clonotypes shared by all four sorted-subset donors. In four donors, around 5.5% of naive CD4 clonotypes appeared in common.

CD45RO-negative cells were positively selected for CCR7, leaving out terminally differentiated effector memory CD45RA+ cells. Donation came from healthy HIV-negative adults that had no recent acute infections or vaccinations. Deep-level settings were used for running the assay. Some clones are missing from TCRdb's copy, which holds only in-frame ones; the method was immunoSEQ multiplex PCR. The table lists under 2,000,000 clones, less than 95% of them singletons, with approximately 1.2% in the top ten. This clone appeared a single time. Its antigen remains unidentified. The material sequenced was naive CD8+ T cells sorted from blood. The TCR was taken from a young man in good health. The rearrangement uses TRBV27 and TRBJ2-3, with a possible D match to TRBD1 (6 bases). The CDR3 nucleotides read TGTGCCAGCAGTCTCTCCTATGGGGCAGGGGTCACAGATACGCAGTATTTT. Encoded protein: CASSLSYGAGVTDTQYF.